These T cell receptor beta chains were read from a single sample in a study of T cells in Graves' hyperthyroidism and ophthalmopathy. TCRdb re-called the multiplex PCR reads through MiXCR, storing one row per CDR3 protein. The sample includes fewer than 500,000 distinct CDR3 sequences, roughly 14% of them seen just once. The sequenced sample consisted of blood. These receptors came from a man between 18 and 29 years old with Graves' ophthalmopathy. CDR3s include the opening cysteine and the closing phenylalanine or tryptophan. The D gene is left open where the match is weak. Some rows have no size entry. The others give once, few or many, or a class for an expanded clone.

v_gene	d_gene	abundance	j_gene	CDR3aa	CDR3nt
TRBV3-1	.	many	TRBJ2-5	CASSRGTVQETQYF	TGTGCCAGCAGCCGAGGGACTGTGCAAGAGACCCAGTACTTC
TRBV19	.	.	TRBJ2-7	CATRGAESGYEQYF	TGTGCCACCCGCGGAGCAGAAAGTGGCTACGAGCAGTACTTC
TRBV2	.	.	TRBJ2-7	CASNEGLGLYEQYF	TGTGCCAGCAACGAGGGGTTGGGGTTATACGAGCAGTACTTC
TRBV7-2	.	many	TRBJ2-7	CASSPGLILEQYF	TGTGCCAGCAGCCCCGGCCTAATTCTCGAGCAGTACTTC
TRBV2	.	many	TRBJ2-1	CASSYTSSEQFF	TGTGCCAGCAGCTACACTAGCAGTGAGCAGTTCTTC
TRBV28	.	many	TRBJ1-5	CASSEQGYNQPQHF	TGTGCCAGCAGCGAGCAGGGCTACAATCAGCCCCAGCATTTT
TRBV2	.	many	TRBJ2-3	CARELVGTQYF	TGTGCCAGAGAATTAGTCGGTACGCAGTATTTT
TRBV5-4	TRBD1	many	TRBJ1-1	CASSPWTGVETEAFF	TGTGCCAGCAGCCCGTGGACAGGGGTGGAGACTGAAGCTTTCTTT
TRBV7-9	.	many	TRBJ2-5	CASSPRSLRETQYF	TGTGCCAGCAGCCCACGTTCACTCCGGGAGACCCAGTACTTC
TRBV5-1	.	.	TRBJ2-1	CASSLRSENEQFF	TGCGCCAGCAGCTTGAGAAGTGAGAATGAGCAGTTCTTC
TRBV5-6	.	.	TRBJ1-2	CASSLGQPHYGYTF	TGTGCCAGCAGCTTGGGACAGCCACACTATGGCTACACCTTC
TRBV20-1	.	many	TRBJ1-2	CSARDSDRYYGYTF	TGCAGTGCTAGAGATTCCGACCGATACTATGGCTACACCTTC
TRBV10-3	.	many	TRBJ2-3	CAISRLPGDTQYF	TGTGCCATCAGCCGACTACCGGGAGATACGCAGTATTTT
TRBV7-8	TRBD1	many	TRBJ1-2	CASSSGTGGSYTF	TGTGCCAGCAGCTCCGGGACAGGGGGCAGCTACACCTTC
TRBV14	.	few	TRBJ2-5	CASSQGLAETQYF	TGTGCCAGCAGCCAAGGGCTAGCGGAGACCCAGTACTTC
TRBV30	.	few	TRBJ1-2	CAWTPPPPTGYGYTF	TGTGCCTGGACCCCCCCCCCACCCACGGGCTATGGCTACACCTTC
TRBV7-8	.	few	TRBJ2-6	CASSFKPEPGANVLTF	TGTGCCAGCAGCTTTAAGCCAGAACCTGGGGCCAACGTCCTGACTTTC
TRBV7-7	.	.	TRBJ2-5	CASSSPGFETQYF	TGTGCTAGCAGCTCGCCAGGGTTTGAGACCCAGTACTTC
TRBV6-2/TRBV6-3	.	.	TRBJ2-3	CASSTSEVSGYKTQYF	TGTGCCAGCAGTACATCTGAGGTCAGCGGGTATAAGACGCAGTATTTT